Following are 8 T cell receptor beta chains from one sample sequenced in a study of shared clonotypes between healthy human individuals. Assay: immunoSEQ multiplex PCR; the TCRdb copy retains only in-frame clones and omits some. Among fewer than 650,000 clones listed, 70% to 80% were seen once. Source material: PBMCs. These receptor sequences come from a middle-aged woman in good health. Some clones in this sample may be carry-over from other donors' samples.

This chain links TRBV6-5 with TRBJ2-7; tentatively, D is TRBD1 or TRBD2 (6 bases each). The CDR3 totals 15 residues. Germline CDR1 MNHEY, CDR2 SVGAGI. V was clipped by 4 bases and J by 5 bases, with 18 bases between them. The CDR3 reads CASSSPGGRGDEQYF. The CDR3 bases are TGTGCCAGCAGTTCCCCCGGGGGCCGCGGGGACGAGCAGTACTTC.

The chain recombines TRBV7-2 with TRBJ1-5; D remains ambiguous. CDR1 and CDR2 from the germline V gene are SGHTA and FQGNSA. The ends were cut back, 1 base at V and 8 bases at J, with 9 bases in the middle. This CDR3 has 13 amino acids. CDR3 residues: CASSLVAREPQHF. DNA for the CDR3: TGTGCCAGCAGCTTAGTCGCCCGAGAGCCCCAGCATTTT.

In its sample, this clone was seen many times. This chain uses TRBV28 with TRBJ1-3; D call uncertain. This CDR3 has 16 amino acids. The ends were cut back, 4 bases at V and 0 bases at J, with 13 bases in the middle. The germline V gene has CDR1 MDHEN and CDR2 SYDVKM. The DNA for the CDR3 is TGTGCCAGCAGTTCCCCATTTCGGGTCTCTGGAAACACCATATATTTT. Translation gives CASSSPFRVSGNTIYF.

This clone was observed once. V gene TRBV29-1 combines with J gene TRBJ2-1, with D perhaps matching TRBD1 (5 bases). V lost 3 bases and J lost 12, with 12 bases in between. Germline loops: CDR1 SQVTM, CDR2 ANQGSEA. CDR3 length: 11 residues. The CDR3 reads CSVDAGHLQFF. The CDR3 DNA follows: TGCAGCGTTGATGCCGGACATCTGCAGTTCTTC.

The chain carries TRBV4-1 and TRBJ2-7; D ambiguous. With 3 bases removed from V and 5 bases from J, the gap between germline ends came to 14 bases. The CDR3 contains 14 residues. Per germline, CDR1 MGHRA and CDR2 YSYEKL. CDR3 in DNA: TGCGCCAGCAGCCACCAAAATACAAGGGACGAGCAGTACTTC. This encodes CASSHQNTRDEQYF.

The chain is built from TRBV7-9 and TRBJ2-2, with D possibly TRBD2 on 6 matching bases. Trimming took 6 bases from V and 7 from J, leaving 15 bases between them. The V gene's germline CDR1 is SEHNR and CDR2 FQNEAQ (reference sequence). The CDR3 has 14 residues. DNA for the CDR3: TGTGCCAGCAGTTTTACTACTAGCAGCGGGGAGCTGTTTTTT. It codes for CASSFTTSSGELFF.

The CDR3 spells CASSPGRAGDNEQFF. CDR3 nucleotide sequence: TGTGCCAGCTCACCTGGGCGAGCTGGTGACAATGAGCAGTTCTTC. This chain connects TRBV18 to TRBJ2-1; D is undetermined. The germline CDR1 and CDR2 sequences are KGHSH and LQKENI. The V gene lost 3 bases and the J gene lost 5 bases, with 14 bases spanning the gap. CDR3 length: 15 amino acids.

This chain joins TRBV5-1 and TRBJ1-1; TRBD1 matches 8 bases. Germline CDR1 SGHRS, CDR2 YFSETQ. The CDR3 contains 14 residues. The trim removed 4 bases at V and 3 bases at J, leaving 5 bases unmatched. CDR3 sequence: CASSQAGGDTEAFF. As DNA, the CDR3 is TGCGCCAGCAGCCAGGCAGGGGGCGACACTGAAGCTTTCTTT.